This T cell receptor beta chain was profiled in a study of OX40 agonist ivuxolimab in advanced cancers. Study summary: The treatment was a fully human IgG2 OX40 agonist, ivuxolimab. Dosing consisted of intravenous ivuxolimab at 0.01 to 10 mg/kg every 2 weeks. Partial responses occurred in three patients (one hepatocellular carcinoma, two cutaneous melanoma).

Study-level results: On average, CD8+ T cells showed a greater number of expanded clones than CD4+.

Germline loops: CDR1 MGHRA, CDR2 YSYEKL. V lost 6 bases to trimming and J lost 5 bases; unmatched junction nucleotides: 8. The CDR3 runs 15 residues. Clones were read by immunoSEQ multiplex PCR, and TCRdb kept only the in-frame ones, dropping some. The table has tens of thousands of clones, around nine tenths seen once; the top ten hold 9.5% to 15%. A note on this clone: Its specificity is unknown.

This chain links TRBV4-1 with TRBJ2-5; 11 bases are shared with TRBD2. The sequence derives from an adult with an advanced solid tumor such as melanoma, head and neck, liver or kidney cancer. The sequencing used CD4+ or CD8+ T cells sorted from blood, collected in a trial of the OX40 agonist ivuxolimab. This CDR3 is CASSEMGLADETQYF. The CDR3 region has the DNA TGCGCCAGCAGTGAAATGGGACTAGCGGATGAGACCCAGTACTTC.